Each of the 11 T cell receptor beta chains below was sequenced from the same sample in a study of blood T cell repertoires in COVID-19. Assay: immunoSEQ multiplex PCR; the TCRdb copy retains only in-frame clones and omits some. The sample includes about 200,000 clones, 85% of them seen just once. Sequencing used PBMCs or T cells enriched from blood (not recorded which). These receptor sequences come from a man aged 40-55 years who had recovered from COVID-19.

The chain employs TRBV20-1 and TRBJ2-7; TRBD2 agrees at 7 bases. The CDR3 extends over 13 amino acids. The V gene's germline CDR1 is DFQATT and CDR2 SNEGSKA (reference sequence). Trimming removed 3 bases from V and 0 bases from J; junction bases left unmatched: 2. CDR3 coding DNA: TGCAGTGCTAGTAGCGGGCCCTCCTACGAGCAGTACTTC. This sequence encodes CSASSGPSYEQYF.

This rearrangement joins TRBV28 to TRBJ2-7; possible D gene TRBD2, 6 bases. The germline gives CDR1 MDHEN, CDR2 SYDVKM. This CDR3 is 13 amino acids long. V was clipped by 8 bases and J by 2 bases, with 13 bases between them. The CDR3 sequence is CASSGDLTYEQYF. As DNA, the CDR3 is TGTGCCAGCTCGGGAGATCTTACCTACGAGCAGTACTTC.

The J gene is TRBJ1-2, the V gene TRBV6-2 or TRBV6-3; D unresolved. The germline V gene encodes CDR1 MNHEY and CDR2 SVGEGT. The CDR3 is 12 amino acids. Trimming removed 2 bases from V and 4 bases from J, with 5 bases in between. The CDR3, as DNA: TGTGCCAGCAGTTACCCCAGCTATGGCTACACCTTC. Translating gives CASSYPSYGYTF.

This clone was detected only a few times. CDR3 residues: CASVGRGGELSNQPQHF. The CDR3 nucleotides read TGTGCCAGCGTCGGGAGGGGGGGAGAGCTCAGCAATCAGCCCCAGCATTTT. The chain is built from TRBV19 and TRBJ1-5, with D possibly being TRBD1 (6 bases). V dropped 9 bases and J dropped 1 base, with 22 bases sitting between them. Germline CDR1 and CDR2: LNHDA and SQIVND (reference sequence). The CDR3 contains 17 residues.

The V gene is TRBV13, the J gene TRBJ2-7, with TRBD2 identical over 11 bases. This CDR3 is built from 15 residues. With 5 bases clipped from V and 0 bases from J, the junction kept 3 bases outside the gene matches. Per the germline V gene, CDR1 is PRHDT and CDR2 is FYEKMQ (reference sequence). The chain's CDR3 is CASSLTSGGSYEQYF. The CDR3 nucleotides are TGTGCCAGCAGCCTTACTAGCGGGGGCTCCTACGAGCAGTACTTC.

Turning to this clone: The same CDR3 arises from other DNA sequences in this sample as well. The V and J genes are TRBV3-1 (or the pseudogene TRBV3-2) and TRBJ1-3; TRBD1 is a possible D gene (6 bases). The CDR3 runs 15 residues. CDR1 is LGHDT and CDR2 is YNNKEL in the germline V gene (reference sequence). The V gene lost 6 bases and the J gene lost 0 bases, with 12 bases spanning the gap. The CDR3 spells CASSPTGSSGNTIYF. CDR3 in DNA: TGTGCCAGCAGTCCAACAGGGAGCTCTGGAAACACCATATATTTT.

This clone was observed a handful of times. This chain connects TRBV7-3 to TRBJ1-3, with TRBD1 matching 8 bases. Germline-derived CDR1 and CDR2 are SGHTA and FQGTGA. V shed 5 bases, J shed 2 bases, and the junction held 11 bases outside the gene matches. The CDR3 runs 17 residues. CDR3: CASSPPKGRGPGNTIYF. The CDR3 coding sequence is TGTGCCAGCAGCCCACCGAAGGGCAGGGGGCCTGGAAACACCATATATTTT.

The chain is built from TRBV6-1 and TRBJ2-7, with 8 bases lining up with TRBD1. J gave up 7 bases and V 2 bases, and 13 bases lay outside the gene matches. The CDR3 length is 16 residues. CDR1 and CDR2 (germline): MNHNS, SASEGT. The CDR3 coding sequence is TGTGCCAGCAGTGAAAGGTATTGGGGACAGGCTCTTGAGCAGTACTTC. Amino acids: CASSERYWGQALEQYF.

The genes are TRBV6-5 and TRBJ2-1, with 10 bases aligning to TRBD1. V shed 2 bases, J shed 5 bases, and the junction held 3 bases outside the gene matches. Germline loops: CDR1 MNHEY, CDR2 SVGAGI. The CDR3 covers 15 residues. CDR3 sequence reads: CASSYGTGDHNEQFF. CDR3 sequence (DNA): TGTGCCAGCAGTTACGGGACAGGGGACCACAATGAGCAGTTCTTC.

This sequence joins TRBV6-1 and TRBJ2-1; weak D call: TRBD2 (6 bases). Deletions cut 2 bases from V and 0 bases from J, with 17 bases between. Looked up from germline, CDR1 is MNHNS and CDR2 is SASEGT. The CDR3 has 18 amino acids. CDR3 in DNA: TGTGCCAGCAGTGAAAAGCTGGGAGCGGGTCTCTCCTACAATGAGCAGTTCTTC. The encoded protein is CASSEKLGAGLSYNEQFF.

The chain uses TRBV9 and TRBJ1-3; D remains ambiguous. The CDR3 has 17 amino acids. Trimming left V 0 bases short and J 3 bases short, with 16 bases between. Per germline, CDR1 SGDLS and CDR2 YYNGEE. In DNA form, the CDR3 reads TGTGCCAGCAGCGTAGCTCCCCAGAATGCGGATGGAAACACCATATATTTT. It translates to CASSVAPQNADGNTIYF.